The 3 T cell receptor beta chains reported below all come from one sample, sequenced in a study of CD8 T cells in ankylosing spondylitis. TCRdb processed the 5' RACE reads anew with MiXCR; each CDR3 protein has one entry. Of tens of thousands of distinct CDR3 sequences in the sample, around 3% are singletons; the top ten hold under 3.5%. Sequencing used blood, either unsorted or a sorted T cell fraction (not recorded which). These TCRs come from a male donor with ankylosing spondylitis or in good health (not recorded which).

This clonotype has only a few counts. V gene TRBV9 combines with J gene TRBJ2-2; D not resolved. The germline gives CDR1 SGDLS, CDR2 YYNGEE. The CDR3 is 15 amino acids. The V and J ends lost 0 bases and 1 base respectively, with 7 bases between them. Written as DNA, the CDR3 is TGTGCCAGCAGCGTAGCTGGATGGAACACCGGGGAGCTGTTTTTT. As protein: CASSVAGWNTGELFF. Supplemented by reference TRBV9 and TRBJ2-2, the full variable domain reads DSGVTQTPKHLITATGQRVTLRCSPRSGDLSVYWYQQSLDQGLQFLIQYYNGEERAKGNILERFSAQQFPDLHSELNLSSLELGDSALYFCASSVAGWNTGELFFGEGSRLTVL.

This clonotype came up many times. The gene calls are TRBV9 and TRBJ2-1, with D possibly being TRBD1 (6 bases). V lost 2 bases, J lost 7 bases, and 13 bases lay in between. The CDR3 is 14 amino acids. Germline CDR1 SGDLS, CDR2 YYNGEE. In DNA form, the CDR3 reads TGTGCCAGCAGCGTCGGGCCCCAGGGGAATGAGCAGTTCTTC. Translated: CASSVGPQGNEQFF.

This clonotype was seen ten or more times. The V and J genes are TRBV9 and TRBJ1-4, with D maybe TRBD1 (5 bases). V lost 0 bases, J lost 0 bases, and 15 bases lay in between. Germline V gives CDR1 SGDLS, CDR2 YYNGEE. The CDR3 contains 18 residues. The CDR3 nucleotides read TGTGCCAGCAGCGTAGGGGCCCCCGACAGCTCAACTAATGAAAAACTGTTTTTT. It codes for CASSVGAPDSSTNEKLFF.